What follows are 4 T cell receptor beta chains derived from one specimen sequenced in a study of response to subunit inactivated influenza vaccine. MiXCR, applied by TCRdb to the RT-PCR reads, yields one record per CDR3 protein. This table has 800,000 to 1,000,000 distinct CDR3 sequences, roughly 20% appearing once. The sample in question was PBMCs from blood, obtained about 5 days after vaccination. These receptors all come from a man over 45 who received an inactivated influenza vaccine.

The chain combines TRBV7-2 with TRBJ2-1; D unresolved. Trimming removed 1 base at V and 2 bases at J, with 12 bases between. Looked up from germline, CDR1 is SGHTA and CDR2 is FQGNSA. The CDR3 contains 16 residues. Here the CDR3 DNA reads TGTGCCAGCAGCTTAGTTCCTCTTACACCCTACAATGAGCAGTTCTTC. Its translation: CASSLVPLTPYNEQFF.

V gene TRBV20-1 combines with J gene TRBJ1-5; D not certain. The CDR3 has 14 amino acids. Germline values: CDR1 DFQATT, CDR2 SNEGSKA (reference sequence). Trimming stripped 0 bases from V and 7 bases from J, with 13 bases between. CDR3 loop: CSARDFTTGQPQHF. CDR3 nucleotides: TGCAGTGCTAGAGATTTTACAACCGGGCAGCCCCAGCATTTT.

This clonotype is a singleton in its sample. The rearrangement links TRBV20-1 to TRBJ2-3; TRBD2 matches at 9 bases. Germline CDR1 is DFQATT and CDR2 is SNEGSKA (reference sequence). Trimming removed 3 bases from V and 4 bases from J; junction bases left unmatched: 5. The CDR3 spans 14 residues. For the CDR3, the DNA is TGCAGTGCTAGTGGGCGGGGGGGCCCAGATACGCAGTATTTT. It encodes CSASGRGGPDTQYF.

The chain joins TRBV30 to TRBJ1-2; possible D gene TRBD1, 6 bases. Germline CDR1 is GTSNPN and CDR2 is SVGIG (reference sequence). The V gene lost 0 bases and the J gene lost 8 bases, with 13 bases spanning the gap. The CDR3 covers 13 residues. The CDR3 bases are TGTGCCTGGAGTGTGGGGGGCGCCTACGGCTACACCTTC. Its translation: CAWSVGGAYGYTF.